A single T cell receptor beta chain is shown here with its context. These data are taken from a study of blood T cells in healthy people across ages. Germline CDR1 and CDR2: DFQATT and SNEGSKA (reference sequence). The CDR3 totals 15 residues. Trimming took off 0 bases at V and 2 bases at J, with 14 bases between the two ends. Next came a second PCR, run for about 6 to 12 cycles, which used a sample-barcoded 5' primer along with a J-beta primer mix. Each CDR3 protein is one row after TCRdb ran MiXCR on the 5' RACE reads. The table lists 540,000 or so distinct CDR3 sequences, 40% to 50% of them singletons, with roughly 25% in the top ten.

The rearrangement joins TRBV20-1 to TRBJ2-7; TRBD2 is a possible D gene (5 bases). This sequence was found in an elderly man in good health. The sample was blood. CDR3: CSARDARESAYEQYF. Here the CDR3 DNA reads TGCAGTGCTAGAGATGCCCGGGAATCGGCCTACGAGCAGTACTTC.